This record looks at one T cell receptor (beta chain) sequence and its context. The data were produced by immunoSEQ multiplex PCR, yet TCRdb's version contains in-frame clones alone and is incomplete. The sample records about 160,000 clones, approximately 96% being singletons. This sample is part of a study of control samples from healthy donors and cancer patients. Germline CDR1 SNHLY, CDR2 FYNNEI. The CDR3 consists of 14 residues. The V gene end was trimmed by 5 bases and the J gene end by 4 bases; junction bases not matched to a gene: 7. The chain joins TRBV2 to TRBJ1-2; 7 nucleotides align to TRBD1. The receptor comes from a woman in her thirties or forties in good health. The sequenced sample was blood. CDR3 region: CASSTTGLGYGYTF. Here the CDR3 DNA reads TGTGCCAGCAGTACGACAGGGCTAGGCTATGGCTACACCTTC.